The rows below give T cell receptor beta chains drawn from one sample of a study of cytomegalovirus exposure and HLA in healthy donors. Libraries were prepared by immunoSEQ multiplex PCR; TCRdb keeps only in-frame clonotypes and omits some of them. The table lists 200,000 to 300,000 clones, roughly 89% of them singletons. Source material: PBMCs. The receptors were gathered from a man between 18 and 29 years old in good health and CMV-seronegative. Each CDR3 is given with its conserved first and last residue. The D gene is left open where the match is weak. Size is stated for part of the rows, as once, few or many counts, or as a class when the clone is expanded.

d_call: TRBD1; clone_size: NA; j_call: TRBJ2-5; v_call: TRBV7-9; cdr3_aa: CASSSSRGPPQETQYF; cdr3_nt: TGTGCCAGCAGCTCCTCCAGGGGGCCGCCCCAAGAGACCCAGTACTTC
d_call: NA; clone_size: NA; j_call: TRBJ2-2; v_call: TRBV6-6; cdr3_aa: CASTRTQNTGELFF; cdr3_nt: TGTGCCAGCACAAGGACACAAAACACCGGGGAGCTGTTTTTT
d_call: NA; clone_size: NA; j_call: TRBJ1-1; v_call: TRBV7-2; cdr3_aa: CASSSGFTEAFF; cdr3_nt: TGTGCCAGCAGCTCAGGGTTCACTGAAGCTTTCTTT
d_call: TRBD2; clone_size: once; j_call: TRBJ2-1; v_call: TRBV7-9; cdr3_aa: CASSLALAGNEQFF; cdr3_nt: TGTGCCAGCAGCTTAGCCTTAGCGGGCAATGAGCAGTTCTTC
d_call: NA; clone_size: once; j_call: TRBJ2-6; v_call: TRBV27; cdr3_aa: CASSPTVSGANVLTF; cdr3_nt: TGTGCCAGCAGTCCAACAGTCTCTGGGGCCAACGTCCTGACTTTC
d_call: TRBD1; clone_size: NA; j_call: TRBJ1-2; v_call: TRBV6-1; cdr3_aa: CASSRDRGGYGYTF; cdr3_nt: TGTGCCAGCAGTCGGGACAGGGGAGGCTATGGCTACACCTTC
d_call: NA; clone_size: NA; j_call: TRBJ2-7; v_call: TRBV29-1; cdr3_aa: CSAKDSTPEQYF; cdr3_nt: TGCAGCGCTAAGGACAGTACACCCGAGCAGTACTTC
d_call: TRBD1; clone_size: NA; j_call: TRBJ1-5; v_call: TRBV6-5; cdr3_aa: CASRTGTGSNQPQHF; cdr3_nt: TGTGCCAGCAGGACCGGGACAGGGTCCAATCAGCCCCAGCATTTT
d_call: NA; clone_size: NA; j_call: TRBJ1-1; v_call: TRBV27; cdr3_aa: CASSLVNTEEAFF; cdr3_nt: TGTGCCAGCAGTTTAGTTAATACTGAGGAAGCTTTCTTT
d_call: NA; clone_size: NA; j_call: TRBJ2-7; v_call: TRBV7-8; cdr3_aa: CASRNSPGGGKDEQYF; cdr3_nt: TGTGCCAGCAGAAATTCCCCGGGAGGGGGCAAGGACGAGCAGTACTTC
d_call: TRBD2; clone_size: NA; j_call: TRBJ2-5; v_call: TRBV27; cdr3_aa: CASSLGLAGETQYF; cdr3_nt: TGTGCCAGCAGTTTAGGACTAGCGGGAGAGACCCAGTACTTC
d_call: NA; clone_size: NA; j_call: TRBJ2-7; v_call: TRBV4-3; cdr3_aa: CASSQASESYYEQYF; cdr3_nt: TGCGCCAGCAGCCAAGCCAGCGAGTCCTACTACGAGCAGTACTTC
d_call: NA; clone_size: NA; j_call: TRBJ1-1; v_call: TRBV5-1; cdr3_aa: CASSLTSRMNTEAFF; cdr3_nt: TGCGCCAGCAGCTTGACTTCGCGGATGAACACTGAAGCTTTCTTT